The 25 T cell receptor beta chains given below trace back to one sample, sequenced in a study of cytomegalovirus exposure and HLA in healthy donors. PCR used 60 Vbeta primers and 13 Jbeta primers. Sequencing was performed with immunoSEQ multiplex PCR; in TCRdb, only in-frame clones are kept and a portion is missing. Altogether approximately 76,000 clones are present, approximately 57% being singletons, with the ten largest covering approximately 5.7%. Sequencing used PBMCs. These TCRs come from a man younger than 45 in good health and CMV-seropositive.

CDR3 residues: CASSEQGQVHNEQFF. CDR3 coding DNA: TGTGCCAGCAGCGAACAGGGGCAGGTCCACAATGAGCAGTTCTTC. V is TRBV13 and J is TRBJ2-1; 7 nucleotides line up with TRBD1. The germline gives CDR1 PRHDT, CDR2 FYEKMQ (reference sequence). This CDR3 region has 15 residues. The ends lost 5 bases at V and 5 bases at J; junction bases unmatched: 9.

The chain links TRBV15 to TRBJ1-4; 7 nucleotides match TRBD1. The CDR3 is 12 residues long. CDR1 and CDR2 (germline): LNHNV, YYDKDF (reference sequence). The junction had 2 bases not matched to a gene; V was cut back by 2 bases and J by 11 bases. CDR3 DNA: TGTGCCACCAGCAGAAACAGGGGCAAACTGTTTTTT. It specifies CATSRNRGKLFF.

The V gene is TRBV6-6, the J gene TRBJ2-3; D is undetermined. Germline CDR1 MNHNY, CDR2 SVGAGI (reference sequence). The V gene lost 10 bases and the J gene lost 2 bases, with 16 bases spanning the gap. The CDR3 length is 14 residues. The chain's CDR3 is CATEVAPFTDTQYF. The CDR3 bases are TGTGCCACAGAAGTCGCCCCTTTCACAGATACGCAGTATTTT.

This clone was detected once. The rearrangement links TRBV29-1 to TRBJ2-6, with TRBD1 matching 7 bases. Unmatched junction bases numbered 7, after V lost 7 bases and J lost 1 base. Per the germline V gene, CDR1 is SQVTM and CDR2 is ANQGSEA. The CDR3 length is 15 residues. CDR3 in amino acids: CSAKQGMSGANVLTF. The CDR3 region has the DNA TGCAGCGCTAAACAGGGGATGTCTGGGGCCAACGTCCTGACTTTC.

This rearrangement joins TRBV6-5 to TRBJ2-2; 7 bases are shared with TRBD1. Germline V lookup: CDR1 MNHEY, CDR2 SVGAGI. Germline trimming cut 0 bases from V and 7 bases from J; bases unmatched to any gene: 5. CDR3 size: 15 residues. The CDR3: CASSYSLWDSGELFF. The CDR3 nucleotides read TGTGCCAGCAGTTACTCCTTGTGGGACAGCGGGGAGCTGTTTTTT.

The V call is TRBV19, the J call TRBJ2-3; 9 nucleotides align to TRBD2. Trimming cost V 7 bases and J 1 base; bases outside gene matches: 9. This CDR3 spans 16 amino acids. Per germline, CDR1 LNHDA and CDR2 SQIVND (reference sequence). Here the CDR3 DNA reads TGTGCCAGTAACGGTCGGCGGGAGGGCCGCACAGATACGCAGTATTTT. Translated, it gives CASNGRREGRTDTQYF.

This chain uses TRBV5-5 with TRBJ1-1; TRBD1 aligns across 9 bases. The V gene's germline CDR1 is SGHKS and CDR2 YYEKEE (reference sequence). This CDR3 spans 14 amino acids. Trimming removed 5 bases from V and 5 bases from J; junction bases left unmatched: 7. The CDR3 is CASRLQGAGTEAFF. DNA for the CDR3: TGTGCCAGCAGACTACAGGGGGCCGGAACTGAAGCTTTCTTT.

The gene calls are TRBV5-1 and TRBJ2-3; maybe TRBD2 (6 bases). The CDR3 has 14 residues. Looked up from germline, CDR1 is SGHRS and CDR2 is YFSETQ. V shed 3 bases and J shed 0 bases, with 8 bases lying between them. CDR3 in amino acids: CASSWRDSTDTQYF. CDR3 bases: TGCGCCAGCAGCTGGCGGGACAGCACAGATACGCAGTATTTT. Full variable domain (outside the CDR3, taken from reference TRBV5-1 and TRBJ2-3): KAGVTQTPRYLIKTRGQQVTLSCSPISGHRSVSWYQQTPGQGLQFLFEYFSETQRNKGNFPGRFSGRQFSNSRSEMNVSTLELGDSALYLCASSWRDSTDTQYFGPGTRLTVL.

The J gene is TRBJ1-1, the V gene TRBV30; possibly TRBD1 for D (6 bases). CDR3 length: 14 residues. V gave up 2 bases and J gave up 1 base, with 11 bases separating them. Looked up from germline, CDR1 is GTSNPN and CDR2 is SVGIG (reference sequence). The CDR3 loop is CAWSRGARNTEAFF. CDR3 nucleotide sequence: TGTGCCTGGAGTCGGGGGGCCAGGAACACTGAAGCTTTCTTT.

The rearrangement joins TRBV18 to TRBJ1-2; D gene ambiguous. V was shortened by 3 bases and J by 4 bases, with 15 bases between the two germline ends. This CDR3 has 15 amino acids. CDR1 KGHSH and CDR2 LQKENI come from the germline V gene. CDR3 nucleotides: TGTGCCAGCTCACCCGGGTACTCCCCGTCCTATGGCTACACCTTC. Encoded protein: CASSPGYSPSYGYTF.

The DNA for the CDR3 is TGCGCCAGCAGTACTAGGTCGAACTCCTACGAGCAGTACTTC. Translation gives CASSTRSNSYEQYF. The chain employs TRBV5-1 and TRBJ2-7; a weak D match, TRBD2 (5 bases). Germline V gives CDR1 SGHRS, CDR2 YFSETQ. Trimming shortened V by 5 bases and J by 0 bases, and 12 bases separated the two germline ends. This CDR3 has 14 residues.

The chain recombines TRBV5-1 with TRBJ2-5; maybe TRBD1 (5 bases). The V and J ends lost 2 bases and 2 bases respectively, with 10 bases between them. The CDR3 is 14 residues long. Germline V gene data show CDR1 as SGHRS and CDR2 as YFSETQ. This CDR3 is CASSFGRDQETQYF. In DNA, the CDR3 is TGCGCCAGCAGCTTTGGCAGGGATCAAGAGACCCAGTACTTC.

The V and J genes are TRBV25-1 and TRBJ2-7, with TRBD2 matching 8 bases. Germline lookup yields CDR1 MGHDK and CDR2 SYGVNS. The CDR3 length is 16 residues. Losses at the gene ends were 7 bases for V and 6 bases for J; bases not matched to a gene: 17. This chain's CDR3 is CASNRAGGPPFGEQYF. Written as DNA, the CDR3 is TGTGCCAGCAATCGGGCGGGAGGACCCCCTTTTGGCGAGCAGTACTTC.

This chain joins TRBV29-1 and TRBJ1-3; D ambiguous. This CDR3 contains 12 residues. Trimming removed 7 bases at V and 6 bases at J, with 13 bases between. The germline CDR1 and CDR2 sequences are SQVTM and ANQGSEA. The CDR3 sequence: CSGSISTNTIYF. In DNA form, the CDR3 reads TGCAGCGGGTCTATATCCACAAACACCATATATTTT.

The rearrangement links TRBV7-2 to TRBJ2-7; D call uncertain. The CDR3 length is 14 residues. Trimming pared 2 bases from V and 2 bases from J, leaving 10 bases between. Germline V gene data show CDR1 as SGHTA and CDR2 as FQGNSA. CDR3 sequence: CASSLTNKPYEQYF. The CDR3 DNA follows: TGTGCCAGCAGCTTAACCAACAAACCCTACGAGCAGTACTTC.

V gene TRBV5-6 combines with J gene TRBJ1-5; 8 bases fit TRBD1. Germline CDR1 is SGHDT and CDR2 is YYEEEE. The junction had 6 bases not matched to a gene; V was cut back by 3 bases and J by 4 bases. The CDR3 has 15 residues. CDR3 sequence (DNA): TGTGCCAGCAGCTGGATGGACAGGGAAAATCAGCCCCAGCATTTT. Its translation: CASSWMDRENQPQHF. The entire variable domain, with the rest obtained from reference TRBV5-6 and TRBJ1-5, is as follows: DAGVTQSPTHLIKTRGQQVTLRCSPKSGHDTVSWYQQALGQGPQFIFQYYEEEERQRGNFPDRFSGHQFPNYSSELNVNALLLGDSALYLCASSWMDRENQPQHFGDGTRLSIL.

The chain has TRBV9 and TRBJ2-1, with a possible D match to TRBD1 (6 bases). V was trimmed by 0 bases and J by 8 bases, leaving 12 bases between them. Germline CDR1 SGDLS, CDR2 YYNGEE. The CDR3 runs to 14 residues. As DNA, the CDR3 is TGTGCCAGCAGCGTAGGGTCAGGGGACCATGAGCAGTTCTTC. Protein product: CASSVGSGDHEQFF.

This clone has just a few counts. J is TRBJ2-2 and V is TRBV10-2, with 7 bases fitting TRBD1. Germline V gives CDR1 WSHSY, CDR2 SAAADI. The V and J ends lost 6 bases and 5 bases, in that order; junction bases with no gene match: 3. This CDR3 spans 13 amino acids. The CDR3 DNA reads as TGCGCCAGCAGAGGGGGCTATACCGGGGAGCTGTTTTTT. It codes for CASRGGYTGELFF.

The rearrangement joins TRBV5-1 to TRBJ2-2, with 7 bases aligning to TRBD1. Trimming took 6 bases from V and 3 from J; bases not matched to a gene: 5. Germline V gene data show CDR1 as SGHRS and CDR2 as YFSETQ. This CDR3 comprises 14 residues. The chain's CDR3 is CASTPGQYTGELFF. Written as DNA, the CDR3 is TGCGCCAGCACCCCGGGACAGTACACCGGGGAGCTGTTTTTT.

The chain carries TRBV5-4 and TRBJ1-2; the D gene is possibly TRBD1 (6 bases). The CDR3 is 15 amino acids. Germline CDR1 and CDR2: SGHNT and YYREEE (reference sequence). V shed 0 bases and J shed 0 bases, with 9 bases lying between them. CDR3 sequence reads: CASSLVGATNYGYTF. The CDR3 DNA reads TGTGCCAGCAGCTTGGTGGGGGCGACTAACTATGGCTACACCTTC.

This clone was seen once. The rearrangement joins TRBV19 to TRBJ1-1, with a possible D match to TRBD1 (6 bases). Germline V gene data show CDR1 as LNHDA and CDR2 as SQIVND (reference sequence). The length of the CDR3 is 18 residues. Trimming shortened V by 3 bases and J by 9 bases, and 29 bases separated the two germline ends. CDR3 region: CASSITGTLLTRGEKAFF. CDR3 bases: TGTGCCAGTAGTATTACCGGGACACTTCTGACCAGAGGAGAAAAAGCTTTCTTT.

This clone turned up a few times. This rearrangement joins TRBV14 to TRBJ1-1; TRBD1 aligns across 7 bases. Germline assignment: CDR1 SGHDN and CDR2 FVKESK. The CDR3 covers 13 residues. Germline trimming cut 5 bases from V and 1 base from J; bases unmatched to any gene: 1. The CDR3 nucleotides read TGTGCCAGCAGCTGGACAGGGAACACTGAAGCTTTCTTT. It encodes CASSWTGNTEAFF. The variable domain in full, completed from reference TRBV14 and TRBJ1-1, reads EAGVTQFPSHSVIEKGQTVTLRCDPISGHDNLYWYRRVMGKEIKFLLHFVKESKQDESGMPNNRFLAERTGGTYSTLKVQPAELEDSGVYFCASSWTGNTEAFFGQGTRLTVV.

This clone was recorded a few times. The chain joins TRBV2 to TRBJ1-2; the D gene is possibly TRBD1 (5 bases). From germline, CDR1 is SNHLY and CDR2 FYNNEI. V lost 3 bases, J lost 4 bases, and 6 bases lay in between. CDR3 size: 12 residues. For the CDR3, the DNA is TGTGCCAGCAGTGAGCAGGGCTATGGCTACACCTTC. Its protein is CASSEQGYGYTF.

The CDR3 DNA reads TGCGCCAGCAGCCAAGCCCCGGACAGGGGAGATGGCTACACCTTC. Translation gives CASSQAPDRGDGYTF. The chain is built from TRBV4-1 and TRBJ1-2; 9 nucleotides match TRBD1. The CDR3 length is 15 residues. V shed 1 base, J shed 6 bases, and the junction held 6 bases outside the gene matches. Germline CDR1 reads MGHRA; CDR2 reads YSYEKL.

This clone was observed a few times. The chain has TRBV6-5 and TRBJ1-2; TRBD1 might be the D (5 bases). Germline loops: CDR1 MNHEY, CDR2 SVGAGI. CDR3 length: 15 residues. V was shortened by 2 bases and J by 4 bases, with 14 bases between the two germline ends. The CDR3 DNA reads TGTGCCAGCAGTTACCCAGGGCAGGGCAGCTATGGCTACACCTTC. This sequence encodes CASSYPGQGSYGYTF.